This T cell receptor (beta chain) derives from a study of cytomegalovirus exposure and HLA in healthy donors. Study as a whole: The approximately 120 validation repertoires used the same platform as the roughly 670 first-cohort repertoires (as reported by a later analysis). Study observations and caveats: Altogether, some 170 TCR beta chains were recorded as cytomegalovirus-associated. Reports described diagnosis of cytomegalovirus status by the classifier as highly specific and sensitive.

This table comes from immunoSEQ multiplex PCR, and its TCRdb copy is limited to in-frame clones, with some not included. The repertoire has about 120,000 clones, around 88% of them found once; the top ten carry 4% to 6%. A remark on this clone: What it binds is not known.

With V trimmed by 0 bases and J by 6 bases, 2 bases remained unmatched. Looked up from germline, CDR1 is SEHNR and CDR2 is FQNEAQ (reference sequence). The CDR3 spans 14 residues. The origin of this receptor is a man younger than 35 in good health and CMV-seronegative. Sequenced material: PBMCs. This chain joins TRBV7-9 and TRBJ1-1, with 9 bases fitting TRBD1. For the CDR3, the DNA is TGTGCCAGCAGCTTAGCGGGACAGGGCCCTGAAGCTTTCTTT. Amino acids: CASSLAGQGPEAFF.